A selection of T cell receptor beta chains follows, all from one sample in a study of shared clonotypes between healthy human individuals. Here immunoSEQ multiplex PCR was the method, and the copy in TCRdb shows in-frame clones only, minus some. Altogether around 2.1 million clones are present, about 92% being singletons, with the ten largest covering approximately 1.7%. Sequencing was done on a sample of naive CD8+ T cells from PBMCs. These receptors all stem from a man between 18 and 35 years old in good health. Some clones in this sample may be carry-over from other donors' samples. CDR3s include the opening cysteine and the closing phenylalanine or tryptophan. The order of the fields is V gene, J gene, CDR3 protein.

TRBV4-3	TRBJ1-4	CASSQDNRGGEKLFF
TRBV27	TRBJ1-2	CASTPDRALSYGYTF
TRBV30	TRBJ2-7	CAWREVSYEQYF
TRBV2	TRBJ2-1	CASSGILAGENEQFF
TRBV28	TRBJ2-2	CASSLLVVNTGELFF
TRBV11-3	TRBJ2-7	CASSLLGGYEQYF
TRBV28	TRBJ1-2	CASSTRGRMYGYTF
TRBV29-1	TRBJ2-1	CSVSGGSSYNEQFF
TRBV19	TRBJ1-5	CASSWRQGRSGNQPQHF
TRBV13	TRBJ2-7	CASSPRRSYEQYF
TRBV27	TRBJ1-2	CASSSGQVGGYTF
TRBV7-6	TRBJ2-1	CASSLLFPSSGIHYNEQFF
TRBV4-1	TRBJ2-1	CASSLLGAGNEQFF
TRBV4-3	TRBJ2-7	CASSQRPFLGEQYF
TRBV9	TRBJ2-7	CASSVALGAEQYF
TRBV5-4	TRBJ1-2	CASPSANYGYTF
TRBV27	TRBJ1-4	CASSLSPGREKLFF
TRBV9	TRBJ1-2	CASSVGRAPLTTNYGYTF
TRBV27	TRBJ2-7	CASSLGVRAYEQYF
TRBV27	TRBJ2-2	CASGLGATGELFF
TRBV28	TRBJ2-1	CASSPGVGLQFF
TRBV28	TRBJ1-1	CASRLGITEAFF
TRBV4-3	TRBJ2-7	CASSQVFFSDYEQYF
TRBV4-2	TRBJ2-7	CASSQPGTATYEQYF
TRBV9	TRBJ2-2	CASSASKGHQEDGELFF
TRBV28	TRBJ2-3	CASSPRMAPKTSTDTQYF
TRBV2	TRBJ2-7	CASRAQTLWNEQYF
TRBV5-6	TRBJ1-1	CASSPHGQGKNTEAFF
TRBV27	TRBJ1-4	CASSLWSGDEKLFF
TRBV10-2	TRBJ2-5	CASSELAGDLGETQYF
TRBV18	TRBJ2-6	CASPEGRSSGANVLTF
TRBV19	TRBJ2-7	CASSIGQGSSYEQYF
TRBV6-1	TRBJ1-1	CASQQGGTEAFF
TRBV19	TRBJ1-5	CASSIGGLINQPQHF
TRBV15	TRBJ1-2	CATRFTGTGRHGYTF
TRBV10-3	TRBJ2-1	CAISGGPKSSYNEQFF
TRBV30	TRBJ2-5	CAWSVLRASETQYF